Presented here are 28 T cell receptor beta chains from one specimen sequenced in a study of CD8+ T cells in alopecia areata. Treatment: oral pan-JAK inhibitor, 5-10 mg twice daily. In each case, RNA was isolated and then reverse transcribed into cDNA as the sequencing template. Here immunoSEQ multiplex PCR was the method, and the copy in TCRdb shows in-frame clones only, minus some. The sample yields 90,000 to 100,000 clones, approximately 66% seen once. The sequenced sample was CD8+ T cells sorted from blood, obtained at week 4, from a patient treated with tofacitinib. These receptors were obtained from a human donor with alopecia areata.

This clone was counted only a few times. The genes are TRBV5-4 and TRBJ2-7; D is possibly TRBD1 or TRBD2 (5 bases each). The CDR3 is 14 amino acids. The V end lost 3 bases, the J end lost 2 bases, and 12 bases lay between the germline ends. CDR1 SGHNT and CDR2 YYREEE come from the germline V gene (reference sequence). The CDR3 reads CASSWDAATYEQYF. The CDR3, as DNA: TGTGCCAGCAGCTGGGACGCTGCCACCTACGAGCAGTACTTC.

This clone was detected a few times. V and J are TRBV15 and TRBJ2-1; tentatively, D is TRBD1 or TRBD2 (5 bases each). Germline CDR1 reads LNHNV; CDR2 reads YYDKDF (reference sequence). The CDR3 covers 17 residues. V lost 5 bases, J lost 4 bases, and 21 bases lay in between. The CDR3: CATSAQRDGGPYNEQFF. DNA for the CDR3: TGTGCCACCAGCGCACAAAGGGACGGCGGACCGTACAATGAGCAGTTCTTC.

J is TRBJ1-1 and V is TRBV13, with a weak D call TRBD1 (6 bases). V gave up 2 bases and J gave up 8 bases, with 9 bases separating them. The germline V gene has CDR1 PRHDT and CDR2 FYEKMQ (reference sequence). CDR3 length: 12 residues. CDR3 sequence (DNA): TGTGCCAGCAGCTTAACAGGGACCGAAGCTTTCTTT. Amino acids: CASSLTGTEAFF.

The chain combines TRBV5-1 with TRBJ1-1, with a possible D match to TRBD1 (5 bases). The CDR3 is made up of 13 amino acids. Trimming removed 1 base at V and 4 bases at J, with 8 bases between. The germline CDR1 and CDR2 sequences are SGHRS and YFSETQ. The CDR3: CASSLTGSTEAFF. The CDR3 DNA is TGCGCCAGCAGCTTGACAGGTTCCACTGAAGCTTTCTTT.

J is TRBJ2-7 and V is TRBV5-6; D perhaps matches TRBD1 (6 bases). CDR1 is SGHDT and CDR2 is YYEEEE in the germline V gene. The CDR3 is made up of 12 amino acids. V was cut by 2 bases and J by 8 bases, with 11 bases left in between. This CDR3 is CASSFEGGQQYF. As DNA, the CDR3 is TGTGCCAGCAGCTTCGAAGGGGGACAGCAGTACTTC.

This chain connects TRBV7-9 to TRBJ2-3; 7 bases are a match to TRBD2. Trimming took 0 bases from V and 2 from J; bases not matched to a gene: 5. The CDR3 is made up of 16 amino acids. Germline values: CDR1 SEHNR, CDR2 FQNEAQ (reference sequence). For the CDR3, the DNA is TGTGCCAGCAGCTTAGCGGCGGGGGACTACACAGATACGCAGTATTTT. It yields the protein CASSLAAGDYTDTQYF.

The J gene is TRBJ2-2, the V gene TRBV11-2; 7 nucleotides align to TRBD1. The CDR3 is 17 residues long. Germline V CDR1 and CDR2: SGHAT, FQNNGV. With V trimmed by 4 bases and J by 3 bases, 11 bases remained unmatched. CDR3 residues: CASSSPRQGEDTGELFF. The CDR3 coding sequence is TGTGCCAGCAGCTCGCCGAGACAGGGAGAAGACACCGGGGAGCTGTTTTTT.

A single count supports this clone. This rearrangement joins TRBV6-5 to TRBJ1-2; unclear D gene. Trimming removed 0 bases at V and 8 bases at J, with 10 bases between. The CDR3 is made up of 13 amino acids. Germline CDR1 and CDR2: MNHEY and SVGAGI. CDR3 sequence reads: CASSYSQEGGYTF. CDR3 coding DNA: TGTGCCAGCAGTTACTCCCAGGAGGGCGGCTACACCTTC.

This clone was counted a single time. This CDR3 reads CASSALITDGYTF. The CDR3 nucleotides read TGTGCCAGCAGTGCCTTAATAACGGATGGCTACACCTTC. V gene TRBV25-1 combines with J gene TRBJ1-2, with D unclear. The CDR3 has 13 residues. V shed 4 bases and J shed 6 bases, with 12 bases lying between them. Germline loops: CDR1 MGHDK, CDR2 SYGVNS.

The rearrangement joins TRBV9 to TRBJ2-3; no clear D. The V end lost 0 bases, the J end lost 1 base, and 9 bases lay between the germline ends. The CDR3 is 15 residues long. Germline V CDR1 and CDR2: SGDLS, YYNGEE. CDR3 in DNA: TGTGCCAGCAGCGTAGAAGGGTTGGGCACAGATACGCAGTATTTT. Translating gives CASSVEGLGTDTQYF.

The rearrangement uses TRBV5-4 and TRBJ2-4; D is ambiguous. The CDR3 is made up of 15 amino acids. The V end lost 4 bases, the J end lost 0 bases, and 11 bases lay between the germline ends. Germline assignment: CDR1 SGHNT and CDR2 YYREEE (reference sequence). The CDR3 region has the DNA TGTGCCAGCAGCGTGGTCCCCGGAGCCAAAAACATTCAGTACTTC. Translation: CASSVVPGAKNIQYF.

This clone was observed a single time. The rearrangement links TRBV27 to TRBJ1-5; TRBD1 matches 7 bases. The CDR3 has 15 amino acids. Germline CDR1 and CDR2: MNHEY and SMNVEV (reference sequence). Losses at the gene ends were 4 bases for V and 5 bases for J; bases not matched to a gene: 8. CDR3 sequence: CASSSSGTAHQPQHF. The CDR3 DNA sequence: TGTGCCAGCAGTTCCTCCGGGACAGCTCATCAGCCCCAGCATTTT.

The chain carries TRBV6-1 and TRBJ2-7, with TRBD1 matching 10 bases. The V segment lost 6 bases and the J segment 6 bases; nucleotides outside the gene matches: 11. Germline values: CDR1 MNHNS, CDR2 SASEGT. CDR3 length: 15 residues. The CDR3 region has the DNA TGTGCCAGCAGGGCCAGGGACAGGGGCGGTGGCGAGCAGTACTTC. It codes for CASRARDRGGGEQYF.

The V call is TRBV27, the J call TRBJ1-2; 7 bases fit TRBD1. Germline CDR1 reads MNHEY; CDR2 reads SMNVEV (reference sequence). V shed 5 bases and J 8 bases; nucleotides not matched to a gene: 5. CDR3 length: 12 amino acids. This CDR3 is CASSPTGFGYTF. CDR3 coding DNA: TGTGCCAGCAGTCCGACAGGGTTCGGCTACACCTTC.

This clone occurred once. This chain links TRBV7-9 with TRBJ2-7; D is unresolved. Deletions cut 2 bases from V and 0 bases from J, with 11 bases between. CDR3 length: 15 amino acids. CDR1 and CDR2 from the germline V gene are SEHNR and FQNEAQ (reference sequence). As DNA, the CDR3 is TGTGCCAGCAGCTTATCCCAGGACCCCTCCTACGAGCAGTACTTC. Translated, it gives CASSLSQDPSYEQYF.

J is TRBJ2-3 and V is TRBV2; D unresolved. This CDR3 has 14 amino acids. CDR1 and CDR2 from the germline V gene are SNHLY and FYNNEI. V gave up 2 bases and J gave up 1 base, with 7 bases separating them. CDR3 nucleotides: TGTGCCAGCAGTGAATCCAAAGGCACAGATACGCAGTATTTT. Its translation: CASSESKGTDTQYF. Full variable domain (remainder filled in from reference TRBV2 and TRBJ2-3): EPEVTQTPSHQVTQMGQEVILRCVPISNHLYFYWYRQILGQKVEFLVSFYNNEISEKSEIFDDQFSVERPDGSNFTLKIRSTKLEDSAMYFCASSESKGTDTQYFGPGTRLTVL.

The table lists this clone with a count of one. This chain joins TRBV9 and TRBJ2-7; TRBD1 is a possible D gene (6 bases). Trimming removed 2 bases at V and 5 bases at J, with 20 bases between. Germline V CDR1 and CDR2: SGDLS, YYNGEE. This CDR3 spans 16 amino acids. The CDR3 nucleotides are TGTGCCAGCAGCGTCAGCCAAGGACAGTTCACGGACGAGCAGTACTTC. Translated: CASSVSQGQFTDEQYF.

The gene calls are TRBV15 and TRBJ2-3; 9 nucleotides match TRBD2. The CDR3 length is 16 residues. CDR1 LNHNV and CDR2 YYDKDF come from the germline V gene (reference sequence). Trimming at V came to 1 base and at J to 2 bases, leaving 4 bases not matched to a gene. The CDR3 bases are TGTGCCACCAGCAGAGCCCCTAGCGGGGTCACAGATACGCAGTATTTT. Amino acid sequence: CATSRAPSGVTDTQYF.

The table lists this clone with a few counts. The genes are TRBV27 and TRBJ2-7, with D uncertain. Germline CDR1 and CDR2: MNHEY and SMNVEV (reference sequence). CDR3 length: 14 residues. The V gene lost 5 bases and the J gene lost 4 bases, with 15 bases spanning the gap. The CDR3 protein is CASSVTGPYYEQYF. CDR3 nucleotides: TGTGCCAGCAGTGTGACTGGGCCCTATTACGAGCAGTACTTC.

The chain carries TRBV5-6 and TRBJ2-4; no firm D call. This CDR3 has 15 residues. V shed 4 bases and J shed 7 bases, with 18 bases lying between them. CDR1 SGHDT and CDR2 YYEEEE come from the germline V gene. The CDR3 DNA reads TGTGCCAGCAGCACCGGGCTAAGGAGTGAGAACATTCAGTACTTC. This encodes CASSTGLRSENIQYF. Combining the CDR3 with reference TRBV5-6 and TRBJ2-4 gives the whole variable domain DAGVTQSPTHLIKTRGQQVTLRCSPKSGHDTVSWYQQALGQGPQFIFQYYEEEERQRGNFPDRFSGHQFPNYSSELNVNALLLGDSALYLCASSTGLRSENIQYFGAGTRLSVL.

The rearrangement uses TRBV2 and TRBJ1-4; D remains ambiguous. Germline assignment: CDR1 SNHLY and CDR2 FYNNEI. Deletions cut 8 bases from V and 0 bases from J, with 7 bases between. This CDR3 has 13 amino acids. DNA of the CDR3: TGTGCCAGCCTTACTGCAACTAATGAAAAACTGTTTTTT. This gives the protein CASLTATNEKLFF.

V gene TRBV4-1 combines with J gene TRBJ2-5; TRBD1 aligns across 7 bases. From germline, CDR1 is MGHRA and CDR2 YSYEKL. Unmatched junction bases numbered 11, after V lost 5 bases and J lost 5 bases. This CDR3 region has 15 residues. The CDR3 protein is CASSLVTGARETQYF. In DNA, the CDR3 is TGCGCCAGCAGCTTAGTCACAGGGGCCCGGGAGACCCAGTACTTC.

V and J are TRBV6-6 and TRBJ2-1; a weak D match, TRBD2 (6 bases). Trimming shortened V by 5 bases and J by 0 bases, and 14 bases separated the two germline ends. This CDR3 contains 16 residues. The germline V gene encodes CDR1 MNHNY and CDR2 SVGAGI (reference sequence). The CDR3 loop reads CASSRLADPSYNEQFF. The CDR3 region has the DNA TGTGCCAGCAGTCGATTAGCGGACCCCTCCTACAATGAGCAGTTCTTC.

The J gene is TRBJ2-1, the V gene TRBV27; weak D call: TRBD2 (6 bases). Germline V CDR1 and CDR2: MNHEY, SMNVEV (reference sequence). CDR3 length: 14 amino acids. V was cut by 2 bases and J by 7 bases, with 12 bases left in between. The CDR3 nucleotides are TGTGCCAGCAGTTTAGGGGCGGCGGGGAATGAGCAGTTCTTC. This translates into CASSLGAAGNEQFF.

The chain uses TRBV13 and TRBJ2-1, with D uncertain. The germline CDR1 and CDR2 sequences are PRHDT and FYEKMQ (reference sequence). V gave up 5 bases and J gave up 7 bases, with 12 bases separating them. The CDR3 totals 13 residues. The DNA for the CDR3 is TGTGCCAGCAGCCTCCTCCCCCGGAATGAGCAGTTCTTC. It yields the protein CASSLLPRNEQFF.

The V call is TRBV9, the J call TRBJ1-3, with TRBD1 matching 7 bases. This CDR3 is built from 18 residues. Germline CDR1 and CDR2: SGDLS and YYNGEE. V trimming: 0 bases; J trimming: 2 bases; junction bases outside the gene matches: 11. CDR3 in DNA: TGTGCCAGCAGCGTAGGAGTCCTAGGGGGCACTCCTGGAAACACCATATATTTT. The encoded protein is CASSVGVLGGTPGNTIYF.

The chain recombines TRBV2 with TRBJ1-5; D perhaps matches TRBD1 (5 bases). Trimming left V 8 bases short and J 0 bases short, with 8 bases between. The CDR3 sequence is 13 residues long. Germline V gene data show CDR1 as SNHLY and CDR2 as FYNNEI. The CDR3 region is CASGGYSNQPQHF. For the CDR3, the DNA is TGTGCCAGCGGGGGGTATAGCAATCAGCCCCAGCATTTT.

J is TRBJ2-2 and V is TRBV29-1; 9 bases agree with TRBD1. The germline CDR1 and CDR2 sequences are SQVTM and ANQGSEA. The CDR3 sequence is 14 residues long. V trimming: 4 bases; J trimming: 4 bases; junction bases outside the gene matches: 4. The CDR3 protein is CSVVRQGGTGELFF. CDR3 DNA sequence: TGCAGCGTTGTAAGACAGGGGGGCACCGGGGAGCTGTTTTTT.